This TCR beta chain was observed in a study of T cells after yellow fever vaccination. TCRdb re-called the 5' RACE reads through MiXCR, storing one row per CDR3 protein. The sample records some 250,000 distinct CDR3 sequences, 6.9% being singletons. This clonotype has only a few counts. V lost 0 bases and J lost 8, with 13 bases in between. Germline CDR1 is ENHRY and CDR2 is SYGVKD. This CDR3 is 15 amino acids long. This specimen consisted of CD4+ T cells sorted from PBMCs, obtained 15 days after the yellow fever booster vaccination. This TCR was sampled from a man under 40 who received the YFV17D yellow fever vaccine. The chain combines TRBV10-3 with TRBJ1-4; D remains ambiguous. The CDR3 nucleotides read TGTGCCATCAGTGAGTCCCCGGGGTCGGGAGAAAAACTGTTTTTT. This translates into CAISESPGSGEKLFF.